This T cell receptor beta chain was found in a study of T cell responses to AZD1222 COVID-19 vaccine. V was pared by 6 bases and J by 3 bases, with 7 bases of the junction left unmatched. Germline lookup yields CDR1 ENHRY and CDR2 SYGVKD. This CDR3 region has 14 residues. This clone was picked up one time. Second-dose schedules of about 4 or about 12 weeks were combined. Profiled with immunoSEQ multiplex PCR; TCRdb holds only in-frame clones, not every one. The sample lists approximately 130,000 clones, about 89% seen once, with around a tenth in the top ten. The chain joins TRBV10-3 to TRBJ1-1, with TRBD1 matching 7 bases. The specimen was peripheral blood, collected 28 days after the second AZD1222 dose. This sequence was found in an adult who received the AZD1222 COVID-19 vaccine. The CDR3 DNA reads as TGTGCCATCAGCGAACAGGGGTTGGACACTGAAGCTTTCTTT. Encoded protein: CAISEQGLDTEAFF.